This T cell receptor (beta chain) was recorded in a study of T cells in Graves' hyperthyroidism and ophthalmopathy. Patients aged 18 to 65 with hyperthyroidism were newly diagnosed, with duration under 2 months. Regarding the study as a whole: It was a median 6.5 months before onset that the model predicted ophthalmopathy.

The CDR3 length is 16 residues. CDR1 and CDR2 (germline): SGHTA, FQGNSA. V lost 2 bases and J lost 0; bases outside the gene matches: 4. Concerning this clonotype: What it binds is unknown.

Authors of the study amplified TCR beta CDR3 regions from RNA transcripts. The HTBI primer set served for first-round RT-PCR of the TCR CDR3. One entry per CDR3 protein results from TCRdb running MiXCR on the multiplex PCR reads. The data contain 380,000 or so distinct CDR3 sequences, approximately 15% of them singletons. The clonotype was recovered from a woman younger than 45 with Graves' hyperthyroidism. Sequencing was done on a sample of blood. The chain has TRBV7-2 and TRBJ2-4; 7 nucleotides agree with TRBD1. CDR3 residues: CASSLRGGRAKNIQYF. The CDR3 nucleotides are TGTGCCAGCAGCTTACGAGGGGGCAGAGCCAAAAACATTCAGTACTTC.